This T cell receptor beta chain was retrieved from a study of cytomegalovirus exposure and HLA in healthy donors. General study points: Later work found that TCR association rates differed between HLA loci; DRB1 had the most and HLA-C the fewest.

With 60 Vbeta and 13 Jbeta primers, the PCR was carried out. Sequencing used immunoSEQ multiplex PCR; TCRdb keeps in-frame clones, though not all of them. The data show 100,000 or so clones, around 80% seen once. V lost 3 bases to trimming and J lost 4 bases; unmatched junction nucleotides: 10. This CDR3 contains 16 residues. Germline lookup yields CDR1 LGHNA and CDR2 YNFKEQ. This clone was seen a single time. Antigen: not known. The sequence derives from a man aged 25-40 years in good health and CMV-seronegative. Sequencing was performed on PBMCs. The chain links TRBV4-2 to TRBJ2-3; 7 nucleotides align to TRBD1. The CDR3 loop reads CASSQFVSQGADTQYF. In DNA form, the CDR3 reads TGTGCCAGCAGCCAGTTCGTGAGTCAGGGGGCAGATACGCAGTATTTT.